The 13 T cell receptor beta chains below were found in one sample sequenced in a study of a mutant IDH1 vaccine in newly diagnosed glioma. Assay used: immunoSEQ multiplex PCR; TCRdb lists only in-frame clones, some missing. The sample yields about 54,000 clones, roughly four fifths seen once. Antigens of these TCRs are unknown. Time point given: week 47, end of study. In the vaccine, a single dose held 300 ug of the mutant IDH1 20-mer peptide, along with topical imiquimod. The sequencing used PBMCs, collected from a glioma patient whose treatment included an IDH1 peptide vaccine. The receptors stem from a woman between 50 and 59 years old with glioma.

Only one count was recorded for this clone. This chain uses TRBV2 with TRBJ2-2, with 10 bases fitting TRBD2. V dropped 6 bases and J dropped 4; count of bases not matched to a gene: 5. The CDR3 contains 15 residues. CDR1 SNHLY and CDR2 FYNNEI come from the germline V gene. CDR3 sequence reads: CASRASGGLTGELFF. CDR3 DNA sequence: TGTGCCAGCAGAGCTAGCGGGGGCCTCACCGGGGAGCTGTTTTTT.

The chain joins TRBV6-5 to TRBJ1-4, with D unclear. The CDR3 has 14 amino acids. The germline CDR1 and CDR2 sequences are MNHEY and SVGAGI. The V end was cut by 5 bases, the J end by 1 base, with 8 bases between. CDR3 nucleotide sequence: TGTGCCAGCAGTCTAGTGGTAACTAATGAAAAACTGTTTTTT. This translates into CASSLVVTNEKLFF.

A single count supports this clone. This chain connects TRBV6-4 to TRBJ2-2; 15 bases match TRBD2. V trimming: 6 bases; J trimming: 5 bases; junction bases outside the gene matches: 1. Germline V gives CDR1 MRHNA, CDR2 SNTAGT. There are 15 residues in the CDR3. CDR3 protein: CASRGLAGGTGELFF. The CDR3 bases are TGTGCCAGCAGGGGACTAGCGGGGGGAACCGGGGAGCTGTTTTTT.

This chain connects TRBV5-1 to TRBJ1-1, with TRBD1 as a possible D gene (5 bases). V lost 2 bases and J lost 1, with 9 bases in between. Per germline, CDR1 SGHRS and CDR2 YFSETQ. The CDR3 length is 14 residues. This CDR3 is CASSFGDGNTEAFF. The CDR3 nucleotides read TGCGCCAGCAGCTTCGGGGACGGGAACACTGAAGCTTTCTTT.

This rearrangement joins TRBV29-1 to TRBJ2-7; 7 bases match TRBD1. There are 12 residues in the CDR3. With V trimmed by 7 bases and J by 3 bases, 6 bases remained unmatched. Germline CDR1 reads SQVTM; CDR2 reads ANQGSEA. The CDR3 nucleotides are TGCAGCGGTGGGGACAGCCACTACGAGCAGTACTTC. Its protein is CSGGDSHYEQYF.

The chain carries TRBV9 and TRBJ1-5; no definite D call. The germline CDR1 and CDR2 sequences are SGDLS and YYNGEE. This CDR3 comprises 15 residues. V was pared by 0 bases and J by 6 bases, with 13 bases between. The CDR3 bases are TGTGCCAGCAGCGTAGGTGAGGGTTCCAGTCAGCCCCAGCATTTT. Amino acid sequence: CASSVGEGSSQPQHF. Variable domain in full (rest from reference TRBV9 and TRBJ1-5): DSGVTQTPKHLITATGQRVTLRCSPRSGDLSVYWYQQSLDQGLQFLIQYYNGEERAKGNILERFSAQQFPDLHSELNLSSLELGDSALYFCASSVGEGSSQPQHFGDGTRLSIL.

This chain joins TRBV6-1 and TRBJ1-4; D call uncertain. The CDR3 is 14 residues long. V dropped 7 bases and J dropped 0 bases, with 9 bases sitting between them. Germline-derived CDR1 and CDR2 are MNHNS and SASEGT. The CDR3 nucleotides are TGTGCCAGCATACGAGGTTCAACTAATGAAAAACTGTTTTTT. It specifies CASIRGSTNEKLFF.

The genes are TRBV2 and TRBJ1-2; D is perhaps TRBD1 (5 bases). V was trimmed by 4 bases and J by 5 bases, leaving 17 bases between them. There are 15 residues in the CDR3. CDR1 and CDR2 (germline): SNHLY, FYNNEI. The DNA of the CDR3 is TGTGCCAGCAGTGTAGTTCGGGGGGATCGGTATGGCTACACCTTC. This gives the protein CASSVVRGDRYGYTF.

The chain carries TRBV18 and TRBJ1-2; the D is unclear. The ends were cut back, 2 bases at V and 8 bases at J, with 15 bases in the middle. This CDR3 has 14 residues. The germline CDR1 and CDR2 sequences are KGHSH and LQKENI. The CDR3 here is CASSPKERVGGYTF. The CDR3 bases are TGTGCCAGCTCACCAAAGGAGAGGGTCGGAGGCTACACCTTC.

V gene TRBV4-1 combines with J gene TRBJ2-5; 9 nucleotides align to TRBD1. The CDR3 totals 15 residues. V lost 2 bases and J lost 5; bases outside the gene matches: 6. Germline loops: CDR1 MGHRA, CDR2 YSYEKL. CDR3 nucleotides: TGCGCCAGCAGCCAAACCGGGACAGGGTCCGAGACCCAGTACTTC. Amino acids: CASSQTGTGSETQYF.

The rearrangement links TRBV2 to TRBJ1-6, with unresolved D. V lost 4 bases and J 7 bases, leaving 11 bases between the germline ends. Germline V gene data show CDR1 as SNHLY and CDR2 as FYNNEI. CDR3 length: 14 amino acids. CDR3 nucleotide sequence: TGTGCCAGCAGTGGAGGTCTGGGAAATTCACCCCTCCACTTT. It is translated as CASSGGLGNSPLHF.

The CDR3 nucleotides read TGTGCCAGCGGGGGGTTCACAGATACGCAGTATTTT. It codes for CASGGFTDTQYF. The genes are TRBV2 and TRBJ2-3, with a weak D call TRBD2 (6 bases). This CDR3 comprises 12 residues. V lost 8 bases, J lost 2 bases, and 8 bases lay in between. The germline CDR1 and CDR2 sequences are SNHLY and FYNNEI.

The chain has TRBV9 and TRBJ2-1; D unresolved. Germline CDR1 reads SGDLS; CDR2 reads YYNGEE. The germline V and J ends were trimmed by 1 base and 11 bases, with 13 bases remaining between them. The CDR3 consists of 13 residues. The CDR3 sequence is CASSVNRASQQFF. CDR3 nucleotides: TGTGCCAGCAGCGTAAATAGGGCCAGCCAGCAGTTCTTC.